This T cell receptor (beta chain) is drawn from a study of blood T cell repertoires in COVID-19. This table comes from immunoSEQ multiplex PCR, and its TCRdb copy is limited to in-frame clones, with some not included. The repertoire holds approximately 190,000 clones, with 84% as singletons. Each participant's cohort was designated according to participant-reported clinical history. The sequence derives from a man aged 35-49 years who had recovered from COVID-19. The sample comprised PBMCs or T cells enriched from blood (not recorded which).

The CDR3 is CASSITGQGFHTEAFF. The CDR3 DNA reads as TGTGCCAGTAGTATTACGGGACAGGGGTTCCACACTGAAGCTTTCTTT. This sequence joins TRBV19 and TRBJ1-1; 10 nucleotides line up with TRBD1. Losses at the gene ends were 3 bases for V and 3 bases for J; bases not matched to a gene: 7. Germline CDR1 reads LNHDA; CDR2 reads SQIVND (reference sequence). This CDR3 has 16 residues.